This section outlines one T cell receptor beta chain sequence together with its context. Per germline, CDR1 LNHDA and CDR2 SQIVND (reference sequence). This CDR3 has 14 residues. V was trimmed by 7 bases and J by 3 bases, leaving 15 bases between them. This entry comes from a study of blood T cell repertoires in COVID-19. Overall study context: Acute and convalescent COVID-19 specimens originated in the United States, Italy and Spain. From T cells, B-cell-depleted T cells, or PBMCs came the material, which was cDNA or gDNA.

Authors' data handling: For nucleated cells, counts were estimated from reference gene primer amplification. The method was immunoSEQ multiplex PCR; TCRdb's version includes in-frame clones alone and lacks a portion of them. For V, J and clone size, that table is used; D and trimming come from the DNA. Found here are approximately 110,000 clones, roughly 71% of them singletons; the top ten hold roughly 6%. This chain links TRBV19 with TRBJ1-2; the D gene is possibly TRBD1 (6 bases). The sequencing sample was made of peripheral blood. The TCR was taken from a man older than 75 with acute or convalescent COVID-19. The CDR3 DNA reads as TGTGCCAGTATCCGGCCGGGGGGCTACTATGGCTACACCTTC. It translates to CASIRPGGYYGYTF.